Presented here are 10 T cell receptor beta chains from one specimen sequenced in a study of cytomegalovirus exposure and HLA in healthy donors. The PCR employed 60 Vbeta primers together with 13 Jbeta primers. Sequencing was performed with immunoSEQ multiplex PCR; in TCRdb, only in-frame clones are kept and a portion is missing. The sample yields about 98,000 clones, around 67% seen once. Sequencing was done on a sample of PBMCs. Source of these receptors: a male donor in good health and CMV-seronegative.

The genes are TRBV15 and TRBJ2-7, with 8 nucleotides matching TRBD1. Germline CDR1 reads LNHNV; CDR2 reads YYDKDF (reference sequence). The junction had 10 bases not matched to a gene; V was cut back by 3 bases and J by 6 bases. CDR3 length: 15 amino acids. This chain's CDR3 is CATSRNPDREIEQYF. DNA for the CDR3: TGTGCCACCAGCAGGAACCCGGACAGGGAAATCGAGCAGTACTTC.

The chain couples TRBV13 to TRBJ2-1, with 11 bases fitting TRBD2. Losses at the gene ends were 4 bases for V and 0 bases for J; bases not matched to a gene: 8. The CDR3 runs to 18 residues. Per the germline V gene, CDR1 is PRHDT and CDR2 is FYEKMQ (reference sequence). Here the CDR3 DNA reads TGTGCCAGCAGCTCGGGACTAGCGGTCACCATCTCCTACAATGAGCAGTTCTTC. Translating gives CASSSGLAVTISYNEQFF.

The chain uses TRBV19 and TRBJ2-7; the match to TRBD1 covers 7 bases. This CDR3 has 15 residues. Per the germline V gene, CDR1 is LNHDA and CDR2 is SQIVND (reference sequence). After removal of 6 bases from V and 4 bases from J, the junction contained 12 bases not matched to a gene. The CDR3 protein is CASSKVRDSLYEQYF. CDR3 bases: TGTGCCAGTAGCAAAGTACGGGACAGTTTATACGAGCAGTACTTC.

CDR3 sequence (DNA): TGTGCCAGCAGCTCGGGCGGGACAGGGGAGAGGTATACAGATACGCAGTATTTT. It codes for CASSSGGTGERYTDTQYF. V gene TRBV11-1 combines with J gene TRBJ2-3; 10 bases align to TRBD1. V shed 4 bases and J 3 bases; nucleotides not matched to a gene: 13. This CDR3 region has 18 residues. CDR1 and CDR2 (germline): SGHAT, FQDESV (reference sequence).

The chain links TRBV27 to TRBJ2-5; TRBD2 agrees at 12 bases. J gave up 2 bases and V 6 bases, and 7 bases lay outside the gene matches. Germline CDR1 reads MNHEY; CDR2 reads SMNVEV (reference sequence). This CDR3 has 16 residues. As DNA, the CDR3 is TGTGCCAGCAGAGGACTAGCGGGAATAACTCAAGAGACCCAGTACTTC. Its protein is CASRGLAGITQETQYF.

The rearrangement joins TRBV27 to TRBJ2-1, with no clear D. V was cut by 5 bases and J by 4 bases, with 3 bases left in between. The CDR3 covers 11 residues. Germline values: CDR1 MNHEY, CDR2 SMNVEV (reference sequence). DNA for the CDR3: TGTGCCAGCAGTCAATACAATGAGCAGTTCTTC. Protein product: CASSQYNEQFF.

The CDR3 DNA follows: TGTGCCAGCAGCTTCGCTGAGATGGGGGCGGGCAATGAGCAGTTCTTC. Translating it yields CASSFAEMGAGNEQFF. The gene calls are TRBV13 and TRBJ2-1; TRBD1 is a possible D gene (6 bases). There are 16 residues in the CDR3. V lost 3 bases, J lost 6 bases, and 18 bases lay in between. CDR1 is PRHDT, CDR2 FYEKMQ, per germline (reference sequence).

The chain carries TRBV18 and TRBJ2-7, with 7 positions matching TRBD2. The V gene end was trimmed by 2 bases and the J gene end by 2 bases; junction bases not matched to a gene: 3. This CDR3 is built from 14 residues. The germline V gene has CDR1 KGHSH and CDR2 LQKENI. This CDR3 is CASSPASGAYEQYF. As DNA, the CDR3 is TGTGCCAGCTCACCAGCTAGCGGAGCCTACGAGCAGTACTTC.

This chain joins TRBV5-1 and TRBJ2-7, with D hard to call. Germline CDR1 and CDR2: SGHRS and YFSETQ. V shed 1 base and J shed 0 bases, with 5 bases lying between them. CDR3 size: 13 residues. CDR3 region: CASSLYSSYEQYF. The CDR3 coding sequence is TGCGCCAGCAGCTTGTACAGCTCCTACGAGCAGTACTTC.

This clone was seen a few times. The chain uses TRBV27 and TRBJ1-1, with D possibly being TRBD1 (5 bases). The CDR3 consists of 14 residues. Trimming removed 2 bases at V and 5 bases at J, with 12 bases between. From germline, CDR1 is MNHEY and CDR2 SMNVEV (reference sequence). CDR3 sequence reads: CASSLQVGGTEAFF. The CDR3 nucleotides are TGTGCCAGCAGTTTACAGGTCGGGGGAACTGAAGCTTTCTTT.